This record looks at one T cell receptor (beta chain) sequence and its context. This clonotype was detected many times. What this receptor recognizes is not known. Base qualities are not provided; no much larger clone lies one nucleotide away. TCR beta CDR3 regions were amplified from RNA transcripts. A first-round RT-PCR of the TCR CDR3 used the HTBI primer set with the Qiagen OneStep RT-PCR kit. A second multiplex PCR round built the libraries, followed by size selection and purification. Sequencing of the libraries was done on an Illumina HiSeq2000 using paired-end 100 bp reads. Turning to the authors' computational methods: SOAPnuke was used to process the raw data, with reads discarded if the reads contained adapters or uncalled bases, had a mean Phred below 15, or lacked an exact constant-primer or identifier match. COPE v1.2.5 was used to merge the high-quality paired reads, and each unique nucleotide sequence was defined as a clonotype. MiTCR v1.1 was used to align clonotypes to the IMGT TRBV, TRBD and TRBJ reference segments. Only V-J combinations with frequency above 0.0001, covering 99% to 99.2% of repertoires, were analysed. A TCS score was defined as the ratio between F50 (clonal expansion) and ExV (chaos), using BLOSUM62-based TCRdist between CDR3 peptides within each V-J. Welch's t-statistics and random forest reduced fewer than 600 V-J features to 13, which were used in a naive Bayes classifier (R e1071). The public reads were quality trimmed at Q25 with fastp and then assembled into clones with MiXCR by TCRdb, keeping productive beta chains. Records with the same CDR3 protein are collapsed into one entry carrying the most frequent genes and DNA. TCRdb's processing, not the study's, gives the V and J calls here. In this sample the table shows about 770,000 distinct CDR3 sequences, 18% of which occur a single time. The ten largest clones represent 15% to 20% of the sample.

For CDR1 and CDR2, the germline V gene lists SGHRS and YFSETQ. The CDR3 holds 15 amino acids from the cysteine to the phenylalanine. This entry keeps only the CDR3 DNA: 45 bases, framed from base 1. The germline ends are 17 bases apart after V is trimmed by 4 bases and J by 5 bases. This record comes from a study of T cells in Graves' hyperthyroidism and ophthalmopathy (dated by TCRdb to the late 2010s). For context, the study as a whole: Peripheral blood samples were taken at the time of initial diagnosis, prior to any treatment. TCR Vbeta CDR3 sequencing of 135 peripheral blood samples (43 ophthalmopathy, roughly 72 hyperthyroidism and about 17 progressor patients) is reported in the paper. The roughly 100 discovery patients were randomly divided into training and test sets at a 7:3 ratio. After blood sampling, hyperthyroidism patients were treated with methimazole at a starting dose of 30 mg daily, and ophthalmopathy patients were treated with high-dose intravenous methylprednisolone. The study also compared thyroid tissue and blood T-cell repertoires from five or six Graves' hyperthyroidism patients. TCR V-J signatures able to tell the groups apart were searched for in a discovery cohort of 95 to 100 patients, of whom under 45 had Graves' ophthalmopathy and roughly 59 had stable Graves' hyperthyroidism. Prospective prediction of ophthalmopathy was tested in an independent validation cohort consisting of about 20 hyperthyroidism patients and 17 patients who later progressed to ophthalmopathy. Beyond this particular receptor, the publication reports: A model built on a 13 V-J signature distinguished ophthalmopathy from stable hyperthyroidism, reaching about 88% sensitivity and around 81% specificity in cross-validation and 80%/75% in testing. No statistical method was used to set the sample size in advance, and investigators knew the group allocation. During validation, the model predicted progression to ophthalmopathy a median of around six months ahead of onset, with approximately 71% sensitivity and under 85% specificity. Most expanded thyroid clonotypes (frequency above 0.001) were also found in blood, which suggests that blood repertoires may mirror thyroid immune responses.

Hyperthyroidism patients were aged 18 to 65 years and newly diagnosed, with disease duration of less than 2 months. The study excluded patients with uncontrolled infections, other autoimmune diseases, pregnancy or lactation. Diagnoses were established on the basis of clinical symptoms, serum thyroxine and TRAb, thyroid ultrasound, and orbital computed tomography. Blood from progressor patients was drawn when they were first diagnosed with hyperthyroidism, before any ophthalmopathy symptoms appeared. PBMCs were separated from roughly 9.6 ml of fresh peripheral blood using Ficoll-Paque density gradient centrifugation. Progressor patients were first diagnosed with Graves' hyperthyroidism and then developed ophthalmopathy during follow-up. Total RNA was extracted using Trizol reagent, and RNA quality was assessed on an Agilent 2100 Bioanalyzer.

Material: blood. The receptor's source is a woman aged 45-65 years with Graves' hyperthyroidism that later progressed to Graves' ophthalmopathy. The chain links TRBV5-1 with TRBJ2-3; TRBD1 could be the D gene, as 5 bases match. The CDR3 region: CASSPQGAYVDTQYF. The DNA reads TGCGCCAGCAGCCCCCAAGGGGCTTATGTAGATACGCAGTATTTT.